This T cell receptor beta chain was recorded in a study of blood T cells in healthy people across ages. A sample-barcoded 5' primer and a J-beta primer mix were used in a second PCR of roughly 7 to 12 cycles. TCRdb re-called the 5' RACE reads with MiXCR, one entry per CDR3 protein. The sample records 650,000 to 800,000 distinct CDR3 sequences, under 45% being singletons. The germline V and J ends were trimmed by 7 bases and 5 bases, with 15 bases remaining between them. CDR1 is DFQATT, CDR2 SNEGSKA, per germline (reference sequence). The CDR3 runs 12 residues. Regarding this clonotype: Since a much larger clone is just one base distant, this may be a read error.

Sequencing used blood. The chain couples TRBV20-1 to TRBJ2-7; D is possibly TRBD1 or TRBD2 (5 bases each). The sequence was collected from a man aged 55 to 70 in good health. The CDR3 sequence: CSVPGPVHEQYF. CDR3 coding DNA: TGCAGTGTCCCGGGGCCAGTACACGAGCAGTACTTC.